These T cell receptor beta chains were read from a single sample in a study of cytomegalovirus exposure and HLA in healthy donors. Assay used: immunoSEQ multiplex PCR; TCRdb lists only in-frame clones, some missing. There are 150,000 to 200,000 clones in the sample; more than 75% occur only once, and 2% to 3% lies in the top ten. The sample consisted of PBMCs. The source is a man aged 18-30 years in good health and CMV-seropositive. The CDR3 runs from the conserved cysteine through the conserved F or W. The order of the fields is clone size, CDR3 length, D gene, J gene, V gene, CDR3 DNA, CDR3 protein. The D gene is left open where the match is weak. A clone size is listed for some rows: how often the clone was seen (once, few, many), or a class if it is expanded.

. | 16 | TRBD2 | TRBJ2-5 | TRBV7-2 | TGTGCCAGCAGCCCGCAACTAGCGGGGACTGAAGAGACCCAGTACTTC | CASSPQLAGTEETQYF
. | 15 | . | TRBJ2-1 | TRBV5-6 | TGTGCCAGCAGAACTCCCACGGGGACATCCTATGAGCAGTTCTTC | CASRTPTGTSYEQFF
. | 11 | . | TRBJ2-1 | TRBV27 | TGTGCCAGCAGTTTAGGGAGTGAGCAGTTCTTC | CASSLGSEQFF
once | 16 | TRBD2 | TRBJ2-2 | TRBV28 | TGTGCCAGCAGTTCCCCGCTAGCGGCGAACACCGGGGAGCTGTTTTTT | CASSSPLAANTGELFF
. | 14 | . | TRBJ2-1 | TRBV15 | TGTGCCACCAGCAGACAGGGCTACTTCAATGAGCAGTTCTTC | CATSRQGYFNEQFF
. | 16 | TRBD2 | TRBJ2-7 | TRBV28 | TGTGCCAGCAGCTATAGGGAGGGGAGGGGCTCCTACGAGCAGTACTTC | CASSYREGRGSYEQYF
. | 11 | . | TRBJ1-2 | TRBV20-1 | TGCAGTGCAAGTAGGGAGTATGGCTACACCTTC | CSASREYGYTF
. | 18 | . | TRBJ1-1 | TRBV4-1 | TGCGCCAGCAGCCAAGGACCCGGGACTCCTACTATGAACACTGAAGCTTTCTTT | CASSQGPGTPTMNTEAFF
. | 15 | TRBD1 | TRBJ1-2 | TRBV11-1 | TGTGCCAGCAGCCGCGAAAGGACAGGGGGTGGTGGCTACACCTTC | CASSRERTGGGGYTF
. | 13 | . | TRBJ2-7 | TRBV19 | TGTGCCAGTAGTATCCGGGTACTCTACGAGCAGTACTTC | CASSIRVLYEQYF
. | 14 | . | TRBJ2-7 | TRBV9 | TGTGCCAGCAGCACATCCGGACAGTCCTACGAGCAGTACTTC | CASSTSGQSYEQYF
few | 14 | TRBD1 | TRBJ2-7 | TRBV5-1 | TGCGCCAGCAGCTTAGGACAGGACATCTACGAGCAGTACTTC | CASSLGQDIYEQYF
. | 15 | TRBD1 | TRBJ1-2 | TRBV5-1 | TGCGCCAGCAGCTCATCCGGGACAGGGCGTTATGGCTACACCTTC | CASSSSGTGRYGYTF
. | 14 | . | TRBJ1-6 | TRBV6-4 | TGTGCCAGCAGTGACTCGTACCCGAGTAATCCCCTCCACTTT | CASSDSYPSNPLHF
. | 11 | . | TRBJ1-3 | TRBV7-9 | TGTGCCAGCAGCCCGGGAGACACCATATATTTT | CASSPGDTIYF
. | 12 | . | TRBJ2-1 | TRBV5-1 | TGCGCCAGCAGCACCCTGGGCAGGAACCCGTTCTTC | CASSTLGRNPFF
. | 14 | TRBD2 | TRBJ2-5 | TRBV27 | TGTGCCAGCAGTGCCGGGAGGCCCCAGGAGACCCAGTACTTC | CASSAGRPQETQYF
few | 14 | TRBD1 | TRBJ1-6 | TRBV27 | TGTGCCAGCAGTTTCCCCGGACAGGGCTATCCCCTCCACTTT | CASSFPGQGYPLHF